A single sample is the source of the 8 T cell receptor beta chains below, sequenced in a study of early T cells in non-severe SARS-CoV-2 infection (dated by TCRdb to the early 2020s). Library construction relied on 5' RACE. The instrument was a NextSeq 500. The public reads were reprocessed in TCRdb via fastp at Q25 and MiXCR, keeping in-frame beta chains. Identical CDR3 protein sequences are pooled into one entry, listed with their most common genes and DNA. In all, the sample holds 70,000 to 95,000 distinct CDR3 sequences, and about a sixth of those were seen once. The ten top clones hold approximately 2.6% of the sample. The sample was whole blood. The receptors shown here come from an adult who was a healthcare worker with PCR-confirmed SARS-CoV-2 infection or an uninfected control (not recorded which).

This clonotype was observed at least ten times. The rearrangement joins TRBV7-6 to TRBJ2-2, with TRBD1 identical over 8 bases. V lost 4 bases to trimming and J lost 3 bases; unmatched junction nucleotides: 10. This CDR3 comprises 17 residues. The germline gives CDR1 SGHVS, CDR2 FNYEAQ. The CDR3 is CASSSIPQGADTGELFF. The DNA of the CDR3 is TGTGCCAGCAGCTCGATTCCGCAGGGGGCGGACACCGGGGAGCTGTTTTTT.

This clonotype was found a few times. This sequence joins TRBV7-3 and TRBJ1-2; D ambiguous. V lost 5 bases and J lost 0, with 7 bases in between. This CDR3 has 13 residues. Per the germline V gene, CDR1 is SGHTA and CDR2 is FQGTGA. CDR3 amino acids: CASSPQSNYGYTF. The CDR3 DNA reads TGTGCCAGCAGCCCGCAGTCTAACTATGGCTACACCTTC.

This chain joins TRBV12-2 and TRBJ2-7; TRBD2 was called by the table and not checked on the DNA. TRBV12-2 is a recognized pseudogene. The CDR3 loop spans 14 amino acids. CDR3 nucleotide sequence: TGTGCAAGTCGCCGGACTAGCGGGACCCACGAGCAGTACTTC. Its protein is CASRRTSGTHEQYF.

The CDR3 region is CSARDGTTDEQYF. The CDR3, as DNA: TGCAGTGCTAGAGATGGGACTACCGACGAGCAGTACTTC. The chain recombines TRBV20-1 with TRBJ2-7, with 7 bases identical to TRBD2. This CDR3 has 13 amino acids. The trim removed 0 bases at V and 5 bases at J, leaving 4 bases unmatched. Per germline, CDR1 DFQATT and CDR2 SNEGSKA (reference sequence).

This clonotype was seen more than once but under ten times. Here the CDR3 DNA reads TGTGCCAGCAGCTTACGGCTCGGACAGGGGGAATCTATGAACACTGAAGCTTTCTTT. Its translation is CASSLRLGQGESMNTEAFF. The chain couples TRBV13 to TRBJ1-1, with TRBD1 matching over 10 bases. Germline V gene lookup returns CDR1 PRHDT and CDR2 FYEKMQ (reference sequence). The CDR3 spans 19 residues. Trimming took 2 bases from V and 0 from J; bases not matched to a gene: 12.

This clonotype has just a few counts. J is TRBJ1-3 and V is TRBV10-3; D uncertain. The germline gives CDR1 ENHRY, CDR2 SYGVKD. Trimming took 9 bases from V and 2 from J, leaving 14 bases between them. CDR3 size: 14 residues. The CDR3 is CAIQFGGPGNTIYF. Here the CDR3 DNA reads TGTGCCATTCAATTTGGAGGGCCTGGAAACACCATATATTTT.

CDR3 sequence: CASSQMEYEQYF. DNA of the CDR3: TGTGCCAGCAGCCAAATGGAGTACGAGCAGTACTTC. The V and J genes are TRBV3-1 and TRBJ2-7; no clear D gene. The germline V gene has CDR1 LGHDT and CDR2 YNNKEL (reference sequence). V was shortened by 2 bases and J by 4 bases, with 6 bases between the two germline ends. The CDR3 sequence is 12 residues long.

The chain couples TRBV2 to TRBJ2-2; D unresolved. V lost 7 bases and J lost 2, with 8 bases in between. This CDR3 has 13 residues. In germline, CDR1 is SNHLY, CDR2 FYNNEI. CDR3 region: CASKDLNTGELFF. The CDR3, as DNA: TGTGCCAGCAAGGACCTAAACACCGGGGAGCTGTTTTTT.